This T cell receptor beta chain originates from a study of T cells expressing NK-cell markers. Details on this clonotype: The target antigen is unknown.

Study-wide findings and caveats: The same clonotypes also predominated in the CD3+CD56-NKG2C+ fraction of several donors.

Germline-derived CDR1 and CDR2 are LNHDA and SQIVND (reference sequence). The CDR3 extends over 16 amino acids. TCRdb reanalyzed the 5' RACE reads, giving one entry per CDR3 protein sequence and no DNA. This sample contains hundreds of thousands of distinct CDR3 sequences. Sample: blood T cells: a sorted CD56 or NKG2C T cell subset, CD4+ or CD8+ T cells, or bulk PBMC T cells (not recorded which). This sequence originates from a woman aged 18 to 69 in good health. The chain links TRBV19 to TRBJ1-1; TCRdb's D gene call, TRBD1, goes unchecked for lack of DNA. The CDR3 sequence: CASSLIPGAGNTEAFF.